Each of the 27 T cell receptor beta chains below was sequenced from the same sample in a study of a mutant IDH1 vaccine in newly diagnosed glioma. Specified time point: week 11, during vaccination. Vaccination comprised doses that each held 300 ug of mutant IDH1 20-mer peptide, plus topical imiquimod. These receptors are not linked to any known antigen. Profiling relied on immunoSEQ multiplex PCR, and the TCRdb table lists in-frame clones only, not all of them. The profile shows roughly 120,000 clones, about 82% of them singletons. The sequencing here drew on PBMCs, taken from a glioma patient whose treatment included an IDH1 peptide vaccine. These receptors all stem from a man aged 35 to 55 with glioma.

This chain connects TRBV2 to TRBJ2-7; unclear D gene. Germline CDR1 is SNHLY and CDR2 is FYNNEI. V was pared by 6 bases and J by 2 bases, with 14 bases between. This CDR3 is 14 amino acids long. The CDR3 sequence is CASSAGPPPYEQYF. The CDR3 nucleotides read TGTGCCAGCAGCGCCGGGCCGCCTCCCTACGAGCAGTACTTC.

The rearrangement uses TRBV7-8 and TRBJ2-5; 12 bases match TRBD1. The germline V gene encodes CDR1 SGHVS and CDR2 FQNEAQ. This CDR3 has 17 residues. V lost 3 bases, J lost 3 bases, and 8 bases stayed unmatched. The CDR3 protein is CASSFGRDRGLEETQYF. CDR3 coding DNA: TGTGCCAGCAGCTTTGGCCGGGACAGGGGGCTTGAAGAGACCCAGTACTTC.

The CDR3 loop reads CASSEGAGGRRDTQYF. CDR3 DNA sequence: TGTGCCAGCAGTGAAGGAGCGGGGGGACGGAGAGATACGCAGTATTTT. This chain connects TRBV6-1 to TRBJ2-3; 9 positions match TRBD2. After removal of 1 base from V and 5 bases from J, the junction contained 7 bases not matched to a gene. The CDR3 is made up of 16 amino acids. CDR1 is MNHNS and CDR2 is SASEGT in the germline V gene.

V gene TRBV7-6 combines with J gene TRBJ2-6; 8 bases are a match to TRBD2. The length of the CDR3 is 19 residues. Germline CDR1 and CDR2: SGHVS and FNYEAQ. V shed 5 bases, J shed 0 bases, and the junction held 12 bases outside the gene matches. CDR3 amino acids: CASSPRRGGPSSGANVLTF. CDR3 DNA: TGTGCCAGCAGCCCCCGACGGGGGGGGCCGTCCTCTGGGGCCAACGTCCTGACTTTC.

The chain joins TRBV4-3 to TRBJ1-6; D remains unclear. V was clipped by 1 base and J by 7 bases, with 8 bases between them. Germline V CDR1 and CDR2: LGHNA, YSLEER. The CDR3 sequence is 14 residues long. This chain's CDR3 is CASSQGEWNSPLHF. The CDR3 DNA is TGCGCCAGCAGCCAAGGCGAATGGAATTCACCCCTCCACTTT.

This chain connects TRBV4-3 to TRBJ2-3, with 9 bases fitting TRBD2. V lost 1 base, J lost 4 bases, and 6 bases stayed unmatched. This CDR3 has 16 amino acids. In germline, CDR1 is LGHNA, CDR2 YSLEER. DNA of the CDR3: TGCGCCAGCAGCCAAGGCCGCGGGGGGGCCCCAGATACGCAGTATTTT. Its protein product is CASSQGRGGAPDTQYF.

The chain recombines TRBV14 with TRBJ1-1; the D is unclear. The V and J ends lost 1 base and 3 bases respectively, with 12 bases between them. The CDR3 spans 15 residues. CDR1 and CDR2 (germline): SGHDN, FVKESK. The CDR3 DNA follows: TGTGCCAGCAGCCAAGTTTGGCAGGACTACACTGAAGCTTTCTTT. Residues: CASSQVWQDYTEAFF.

The chain employs TRBV4-1 and TRBJ1-3; no clear D gene. The CDR3 is 16 amino acids. Germline V gene data show CDR1 as MGHRA and CDR2 as YSYEKL. Trimming shortened V by 1 base and J by 0 bases, and 10 bases separated the two germline ends. The CDR3 DNA sequence: TGCGCCAGCAGCCAAGTGGCAGGTAGCTCTGGAAACACCATATATTTT. It is translated as CASSQVAGSSGNTIYF.

This clone has just a few counts. The chain joins TRBV4-1 to TRBJ2-5, with D unresolved. Germline V gene data show CDR1 as MGHRA and CDR2 as YSYEKL. CDR3 length: 14 amino acids. The V end was cut by 3 bases, the J end by 1 base, with 9 bases between. The CDR3 bases are TGCGCCAGCAGCCAGTCCACAGCCCAAGAGACCCAGTACTTC. This encodes CASSQSTAQETQYF.

The chain couples TRBV5-1 to TRBJ2-2; D ambiguous. CDR1 is SGHRS and CDR2 is YFSETQ in the germline V gene. Trimming removed 2 bases from V and 5 bases from J, with 10 bases in between. This CDR3 has 14 amino acids. This chain's CDR3 is CASSLRQTTGELFF. The CDR3 region has the DNA TGCGCCAGCAGCTTAAGGCAGACAACCGGGGAGCTGTTTTTT. Full variable domain (missing parts from reference TRBV5-1 and TRBJ2-2): KAGVTQTPRYLIKTRGQQVTLSCSPISGHRSVSWYQQTPGQGLQFLFEYFSETQRNKGNFPGRFSGRQFSNSRSEMNVSTLELGDSALYLCASSLRQTTGELFFGEGSRLTVL.

The table lists this clone with a count of one. This sequence joins TRBV19 and TRBJ2-2; weak D call: TRBD2 (6 bases). The CDR3 has 18 amino acids. V was clipped by 0 bases and J by 4 bases, with 18 bases between them. Germline loops: CDR1 LNHDA, CDR2 SQIVND (reference sequence). The chain's CDR3 is CASSIERGSSRGTGELFF. In nucleotides, the CDR3 is TGTGCCAGTAGTATAGAACGGGGGAGTTCCAGAGGCACCGGGGAGCTGTTTTTT.

This sequence joins TRBV27 and TRBJ2-7; TRBD2 might be the D (6 bases). The CDR3 totals 16 residues. CDR1 MNHEY and CDR2 SMNVEV come from the germline V gene (reference sequence). Trimming removed 3 bases from V and 3 bases from J, with 18 bases in between. CDR3 nucleotides: TGTGCCAGCAGTTTGGGTCCGGGAGCGATCCTCTACGAGCAGTACTTC. It yields the protein CASSLGPGAILYEQYF.

The V and J genes are TRBV7-2 and TRBJ2-1, with D hard to call. The CDR3 is made up of 14 amino acids. From germline, CDR1 is SGHTA and CDR2 FQGNSA. Trimming stripped 1 base from V and 7 bases from J, with 11 bases between. The CDR3: CASSLGVRRNEQFF. The CDR3 nucleotides read TGTGCCAGCAGCTTAGGGGTACGGCGGAATGAGCAGTTCTTC. Combining the CDR3 with reference TRBV7-2 and TRBJ2-1 gives the whole variable domain GAGVSQSPSNKVTEKGKDVELRCDPISGHTALYWYRQSLGQGLEFLIYFQGNSAPDKSGLPSDRFSAERTGGSVSTLTIQRTQQEDSAVYLCASSLGVRRNEQFFGPGTRLTVL.

This CDR3 is CASSRLSGRSYNEQFF. The CDR3 nucleotides read TGTGCCAGCAGCCGACTTAGCGGACGATCCTACAATGAGCAGTTCTTC. The chain combines TRBV14 with TRBJ2-1, with D possibly matching TRBD2 (6 bases). V was clipped by 4 bases and J by 1 base, with 14 bases between them. Germline V gene sequence: CDR1 SGHDN, CDR2 FVKESK. This CDR3 is 16 amino acids long.

This chain uses TRBV4-2 with TRBJ2-1, with 9 bases identical to TRBD2. The V gene end was trimmed by 0 bases and the J gene end by 3 bases; junction bases not matched to a gene: 6. This CDR3 comprises 17 residues. The germline V gene encodes CDR1 LGHNA and CDR2 YNFKEQ. This chain's CDR3 is CASSQERSGRIYNEQFF. The CDR3 bases are TGTGCCAGCAGCCAAGAAAGGAGCGGGAGGATCTACAATGAGCAGTTCTTC.

This clone has only one observation. The chain carries TRBV7-9 and TRBJ2-5; no clear D gene. The CDR3 contains 14 residues. Trimming took off 0 bases at V and 1 base at J, with 6 bases between the two ends. CDR1 is SEHNR and CDR2 is FQNEAQ in the germline V gene (reference sequence). The DNA for the CDR3 is TGTGCCAGCAGCTTAGCAAGGGTCCAAGAGACCCAGTACTTC. Translated, it gives CASSLARVQETQYF.

The CDR3 bases are TGTGCCAGCAGCTTACATAGGGGGGCTGAGCAGTTCTTC. Translation gives CASSLHRGAEQFF. The chain links TRBV7-6 to TRBJ2-1; D tentatively fits TRBD1 or TRBD2 (6 bases each). Trimming took off 2 bases at V and 9 bases at J, with 11 bases between the two ends. Per germline, CDR1 SGHVS and CDR2 FNYEAQ. This CDR3 is 13 amino acids long.

This chain uses TRBV4-2 with TRBJ2-5; D is perhaps TRBD1 or TRBD2 (5 bases each). V was shortened by 4 bases and J by 4 bases, with 13 bases between the two germline ends. This CDR3 comprises 14 residues. Per the germline V gene, CDR1 is LGHNA and CDR2 is YNFKEQ. The CDR3 protein is CASSLRGEGETQYF. The CDR3 region has the DNA TGTGCCAGCAGCCTCCGGGGCGAGGGAGAGACCCAGTACTTC.

DNA of the CDR3: TGCAGCGTTACTCGTGGCTACGAGCAGTACTTC. Its translation is CSVTRGYEQYF. This rearrangement joins TRBV29-1 to TRBJ2-7; no reliable D call. CDR1 SQVTM and CDR2 ANQGSEA come from the germline V gene. The CDR3 runs 11 residues. V was cut by 5 bases and J by 3 bases, with 8 bases left in between.

The chain combines TRBV5-6 with TRBJ1-6; no reliable D call. V gave up 0 bases and J gave up 9 bases, with 10 bases separating them. This CDR3 has 14 residues. Germline CDR1 is SGHDT and CDR2 is YYEEEE. CDR3 nucleotides: TGTGCCAGCAGCTTGGGGACCGTCTTTTCACCCCTCCACTTT. Encoded protein: CASSLGTVFSPLHF.

The chain carries TRBV27 and TRBJ2-5; TRBD2 is a possible D gene (6 bases). The J call could be wrong; TRBJ2-7 is a better fit for the DNA end. This CDR3 is built from 15 residues. CDR1 is MNHEY and CDR2 is SMNVEV in the germline V gene (reference sequence). CDR3 sequence: CASSSQVAGRYEQYF. The CDR3 nucleotides read TGTGCCAGCAGTTCCCAGGTGGCGGGAAGGTACGAGCAGTACTTC.

This chain joins TRBV7-2 and TRBJ1-5; D may be TRBD1 (6 bases). Germline values: CDR1 SGHTA, CDR2 FQGNSA. CDR3 length: 15 residues. V lost 5 bases, J lost 0 bases, and 11 bases lay in between. In nucleotides, the CDR3 is TGTGCCAGCAGCCGACAGGTCTCTAGCAATCAGCCCCAGCATTTT. Amino acid sequence: CASSRQVSSNQPQHF.

This chain links TRBV7-2 with TRBJ2-7; D is uncertain. Looked up from germline, CDR1 is SGHTA and CDR2 is FQGNSA. This CDR3 contains 12 residues. V was trimmed by 5 bases and J by 0 bases, leaving 5 bases between them. The CDR3, as DNA: TGTGCCAGCAGCAATACCTCCTACGAGCAGTACTTC. This sequence encodes CASSNTSYEQYF.

This clone has only one observation. The chain recombines TRBV6-6 with TRBJ2-7; TRBD1 aligns across 8 bases. The CDR3 loop spans 16 amino acids. V gave up 2 bases and J gave up 6 bases; unmatched junction bases: 12. The germline gives CDR1 MNHNY, CDR2 SVGAGI (reference sequence). In nucleotides, the CDR3 is TGTGCCAGCAGTTACACCCCAGGGGGCGCAGTTGGCGAGCAGTACTTC. Translation: CASSYTPGGAVGEQYF.

The chain joins TRBV7-9 to TRBJ2-6, with TRBD1 identical over 7 bases. Germline loops: CDR1 SEHNR, CDR2 FQNEAQ (reference sequence). This CDR3 spans 16 amino acids. After removal of 6 bases from V and 0 bases from J, the junction contained 5 bases not matched to a gene. CDR3 loop: CASRRGTASGANVLTF. DNA for the CDR3: TGTGCCAGCAGGCGTGGGACAGCCTCTGGGGCCAACGTCCTGACTTTC. The full variable domain, with the rest looked up from reference TRBV7-9 and TRBJ2-6, is DTGVSQNPRHKITKRGQNVTFRCDPISEHNRLYWYRQTLGQGPEFLTYFQNEAQLEKSRLLSDRFSAERPKGSFSTLEIQRTEQGDSAMYLCASRRGTASGANVLTFGAGSRLTVL.

This clone appeared a few times. The gene calls are TRBV28 and TRBJ1-1, with D possibly being TRBD1 (5 bases). With 8 bases removed from V and 4 bases from J, the gap between germline ends came to 11 bases. The CDR3 covers 12 residues. CDR1 and CDR2 from the germline V gene are MDHEN and SYDVKM. The CDR3 region is CASRQGGTEAFF. CDR3 bases: TGTGCCAGCCGGCAGGGTGGCACTGAAGCTTTCTTT.

This clone was found many times. J is TRBJ2-7 and V is TRBV11-2, with D possibly TRBD1 on 7 matching bases. From germline, CDR1 is SGHAT and CDR2 FQNNGV. Trimming removed 0 bases from V and 7 bases from J, with 13 bases in between. This CDR3 is 14 amino acids long. The CDR3 DNA is TGTGCCAGCAGCTTAGACAGGGGGGTTGAAGAGCAGTACTTC. Encoded protein: CASSLDRGVEEQYF.